A single sample gave rise to the 25 T cell receptor beta chains below, sequenced in a study of blood T cell repertoires in COVID-19. Profiling relied on immunoSEQ multiplex PCR, and the TCRdb table lists in-frame clones only, not all of them. The data contain about 300,000 clones, 90% to 95% of them seen just once; the ten biggest clones take up approximately 2%. What was sequenced was peripheral blood. All receptors come from a woman aged 25 to 39 with COVID-19, enrolled during active disease.

This clone has only one observation. The CDR3 nucleotides are TGTGCCAGCAGCCAATTGGGACAGGGTACGGGCAATGAGCAGTTCTTC. Amino acid sequence: CASSQLGQGTGNEQFF. This chain uses TRBV3-1 (or the pseudogene TRBV3-2) with TRBJ2-1, with 9 bases matching TRBD1. Germline V gene data show CDR1 as LGHDT and CDR2 as YNNKEL (reference sequence). This CDR3 has 16 amino acids. Trimming at V came to 2 bases and at J to 6 bases, leaving 8 bases not matched to a gene.

The CDR3 coding sequence is TGTGCCAGCAGTTCTGGGTGGAGTTTCACTGAAGCTTTCTTT. Translated: CASSSGWSFTEAFF. The chain combines TRBV27 with TRBJ1-1; D is ambiguous. The CDR3 has 14 amino acids. V lost 4 bases, J lost 4 bases, and 13 bases lay in between. From germline, CDR1 is MNHEY and CDR2 SMNVEV (reference sequence).

The V call is TRBV7-3, the J call TRBJ1-2, with TRBD1 as a possible D gene (5 bases). V lost 5 bases and J 4 bases, leaving 11 bases between the germline ends. The CDR3 contains 13 residues. Germline V gene lookup returns CDR1 SGHTA and CDR2 FQGTGA. CDR3 in amino acids: CASSPGVAYGYTF. The CDR3 nucleotides read TGTGCCAGCAGCCCGGGGGTCGCCTATGGCTACACCTTC.

This clone was recorded only once. The rearrangement uses TRBV7-9 and TRBJ2-1; D perhaps matches TRBD2 (5 bases). The CDR3 is 12 amino acids. V gave up 5 bases and J gave up 12 bases, with 14 bases separating them. CDR1 is SEHNR, CDR2 FQNEAQ, per germline (reference sequence). Written as DNA, the CDR3 is TGTGCCAGCAGCCCGGAGGTCTTAGGGCAGTTCTTC. Protein product: CASSPEVLGQFF. The full variable domain, rest sourced from reference TRBV7-9 and TRBJ2-1, is DTGVSQNPRHKITKRGQNVTFRCDPISEHNRLYWYRQTLGQGPEFLTYFQNEAQLEKSRLLSDRFSAERPKGSFSTLEIQRTEQGDSAMYLCASSPEVLGQFFGPGTRLTVL.

Remarks on this clone: No DNA is shown, since the ends of the CDR3 on it are uncertain; the CDR3 is the one TCRdb lists. The chain links TRBV6-6 to TRBJ1-6; no check of the table's D call, TRBD1, against the DNA was made. The CDR3 numbers 15 amino acids, ends counted. The V gene's germline CDR1 is MNHNY and CDR2 SVGAGI (reference sequence). The CDR3 is CASSTSGHSSSPLHF.

The chain couples TRBV10-3 to TRBJ2-7; D gene uncertain. Germline CDR1 is ENHRY and CDR2 is SYGVKD. There are 13 residues in the CDR3. With 4 bases removed from V and 4 bases from J, the gap between germline ends came to 11 bases. The CDR3 is CAISGSEVYEQYF. The CDR3 DNA reads as TGTGCCATCAGTGGTTCTGAGGTATACGAGCAGTACTTC.

The chain joins TRBV2 to TRBJ2-7; D ambiguous. The ends were cut back, 2 bases at V and 6 bases at J, with 14 bases in the middle. Germline V CDR1 and CDR2: SNHLY, FYNNEI. The CDR3 length is 14 residues. The CDR3 protein is CASSETRQLGEQYF. The CDR3 DNA is TGTGCCAGCAGTGAAACGAGGCAGCTTGGCGAGCAGTACTTC.

V and J are TRBV24-1 and TRBJ1-4, with 9 bases aligning to TRBD1. The germline V gene has CDR1 KGHDR and CDR2 SFDVKD. V lost 5 bases, J lost 6 bases, and 24 bases stayed unmatched. The CDR3 has 21 residues. CDR3 residues: CATSGVLGTGMTCGVDEKLFF. CDR3 sequence (DNA): TGTGCCACCAGTGGTGTACTCGGGACAGGGATGACTTGTGGTGTCGATGAAAAACTGTTTTTT.

This clone is a singleton in its sample. The chain links TRBV30 to TRBJ1-1; no reliable D call. Germline V CDR1 and CDR2: GTSNPN, SVGIG (reference sequence). With 4 bases removed from V and 2 bases from J, the gap between germline ends came to 5 bases. The CDR3 length is 11 residues. CDR3 nucleotide sequence: TGTGCCTGGAAGCTCAACACTGAAGCTTTCTTT. Translation gives CAWKLNTEAFF.

This sequence joins TRBV7-2 and TRBJ1-1; D is ambiguous. The CDR3 totals 14 residues. V was cut by 6 bases and J by 4 bases, with 15 bases left in between. Looked up from germline, CDR1 is SGHTA and CDR2 is FQGNSA. In nucleotides, the CDR3 is TGTGCCAGCAGGCCCGCGTTACTGCTCACTGAAGCTTTCTTT. Translation: CASRPALLLTEAFF.

J is TRBJ1-1 and V is TRBV5-6; the D gene is possibly TRBD1 (6 bases). The CDR3 loop spans 13 amino acids. From germline, CDR1 is SGHDT and CDR2 YYEEEE. The germline V and J ends were trimmed by 2 bases and 11 bases, with 16 bases remaining between them. The DNA for the CDR3 is TGTGCCAGCAGCTTAACAGGGCTCGGTCACGCTTTCTTT. Amino acids: CASSLTGLGHAFF.

Here the CDR3 reads CASSFLGKTTVVEQYF. CDR3 DNA sequence: TGTGCCAGCAGCTTCCTTGGCAAGACCACAGTTGTCGAGCAGTACTTC. The V gene is TRBV7-9, the J gene TRBJ2-7; D not resolved. CDR1 and CDR2 (germline): SEHNR, FQNEAQ (reference sequence). The CDR3 consists of 16 residues. Trimming removed 3 bases from V and 6 bases from J, with 21 bases in between.

The V gene is TRBV6-5, the J gene TRBJ2-2; D call uncertain. Germline CDR1 is MNHEY and CDR2 is SVGAGI. The V end was cut by 5 bases, the J end by 7 bases, with 17 bases between. CDR3 size: 15 residues. CDR3 DNA: TGTGCCAGCAGTCTATGGAGTTCCCTAGGCGGGGAGCTGTTTTTT. It codes for CASSLWSSLGGELFF.

The CDR3 DNA follows: TGTGCCAGCAGTCTACGGGACAGGGCCCTTGGGAACACCATATATTTT. Its protein product is CASSLRDRALGNTIYF. The chain has TRBV27 and TRBJ1-3; TRBD1 agrees at 9 bases. Germline values: CDR1 MNHEY, CDR2 SMNVEV (reference sequence). Trimming cost V 5 bases and J 7 bases; bases outside gene matches: 12. The CDR3 has 16 amino acids.

The chain carries TRBV28 and TRBJ1-2, with a possible D match to TRBD1 (6 bases). Germline V CDR1 and CDR2: MDHEN, SYDVKM. Trimming left V 1 base short and J 7 bases short, with 10 bases between. This CDR3 contains 13 residues. DNA of the CDR3: TGTGCCAGCAGTTTATCAGGGGCGGTTGGCTACACCTTC. This translates into CASSLSGAVGYTF.

The rearrangement uses TRBV3-1 (or the pseudogene TRBV3-2) and TRBJ2-3; 11 bases agree with TRBD2. The CDR3 has 17 amino acids. Trimming at V came to 0 bases and at J to 4 bases, leaving 6 bases not matched to a gene. Germline V gene lookup returns CDR1 LGHDT and CDR2 YNNKEL (reference sequence). The CDR3 DNA follows: TGTGCCAGCAGCCAAGATATGGGACTAGCGGTTTCAGATACGCAGTATTTT. It is translated as CASSQDMGLAVSDTQYF.

The CDR3 here is CASSVSGTRSHNEQFF. The CDR3 nucleotides are TGTGCCAGCAGCGTGTCCGGGACTAGGTCCCACAATGAGCAGTTCTTC. The chain is built from TRBV9 and TRBJ2-1; 8 bases are a match to TRBD2. CDR3 length: 16 residues. The V gene's germline CDR1 is SGDLS and CDR2 YYNGEE. Trimming removed 2 bases from V and 5 bases from J; junction bases left unmatched: 9.

V is TRBV25-1 and J is TRBJ1-1; no clear D. V was pared by 3 bases and J by 5 bases, with 7 bases between. The germline CDR1 and CDR2 sequences are MGHDK and SYGVNS. This CDR3 has 12 amino acids. The CDR3, as DNA: TGTGCCAGCAGTGACCTAGGAACTGAAGCTTTCTTT. Residues: CASSDLGTEAFF.

This clone occurred once. This chain connects TRBV18 to TRBJ2-7, with TRBD2 as a possible D gene (6 bases). Germline V gives CDR1 KGHSH, CDR2 LQKENI. The CDR3 has 15 amino acids. V lost 2 bases and J lost 1, with 12 bases in between. The CDR3, as DNA: TGTGCCAGCTCACCAGAGTGGCGGGGTTCCTACGAGCAGTACTTC. It yields the protein CASSPEWRGSYEQYF. Complete variable domain (other parts from reference TRBV18 and TRBJ2-7): NAGVMQNPRHLVRRRGQEARLRCSPMKGHSHVYWYRQLPEEGLKFMVYLQKENIIDESGMPKERFSAEFPKEGPSILRIQQVVRGDSAAYFCASSPEWRGSYEQYFGPGTRLTVT.

The V gene is TRBV15, the J gene TRBJ2-7, with D unclear. The CDR3 spans 16 residues. Trimming removed 4 bases from V and 4 bases from J, with 20 bases in between. Germline V gives CDR1 LNHNV, CDR2 YYDKDF (reference sequence). CDR3 in DNA: TGTGCCACCAGCAACCGACTCCTGACTGGAAAGTACGAGCAGTACTTC. Encoded protein: CATSNRLLTGKYEQYF.

The chain carries TRBV29-1 and TRBJ2-7, with a weak D call TRBD1 (5 bases). V gave up 4 bases and J gave up 0 bases, with 7 bases separating them. Germline CDR1 and CDR2: SQVTM and ANQGSEA. The CDR3 is 12 amino acids. CDR3 amino acids: CSVVQGSYEQYF. The DNA of the CDR3 is TGCAGCGTTGTCCAGGGCTCCTACGAGCAGTACTTC.

The V and J genes are TRBV27 and TRBJ2-7; 12 bases are shared with TRBD2. J was trimmed by 1 base and V by 6 bases; bases with no gene match: 4. Per germline, CDR1 MNHEY and CDR2 SMNVEV (reference sequence). This CDR3 has 15 amino acids. This CDR3 is CASRSGLAGSYEQYF. The DNA for the CDR3 is TGTGCCAGCAGGTCGGGACTAGCGGGTTCCTACGAGCAGTACTTC.

This clone was detected only once. V usage is TRBV20-1 and J usage is TRBJ1-5; D may be TRBD1 (6 bases). The CDR3 contains 17 residues. V was shortened by 3 bases and J by 4 bases, with 22 bases between the two germline ends. Germline CDR1 and CDR2: DFQATT and SNEGSKA (reference sequence). This CDR3 reads CSASWFSGRGLNQPQHF. As DNA, the CDR3 is TGCAGTGCTAGTTGGTTTTCTGGCAGGGGATTGAATCAGCCCCAGCATTTT.

The chain couples TRBV5-4 to TRBJ1-2; TRBD1 agrees at 9 bases. The CDR3 loop spans 16 amino acids. CDR1 is SGHNT, CDR2 YYREEE, per germline (reference sequence). Trimming took 4 bases from V and 3 from J; bases not matched to a gene: 10. The CDR3: CASSLGGTGFDYGYTF. The CDR3 nucleotides read TGTGCCAGCAGCCTTGGAGGGACAGGGTTTGACTATGGCTACACCTTC.

CDR3: CAWSVSRTSGSLVTGELFF. The DNA for the CDR3 is TGTGCCTGGAGTGTCTCCAGGACTAGCGGGAGCTTGGTCACCGGGGAGCTGTTTTTT. The chain has TRBV30 and TRBJ2-2, with 13 bases matching TRBD2. Unmatched junction bases numbered 11, after V lost 0 bases and J lost 4 bases. The CDR3 length is 19 residues. Germline V CDR1 and CDR2: GTSNPN, SVGIG (reference sequence).